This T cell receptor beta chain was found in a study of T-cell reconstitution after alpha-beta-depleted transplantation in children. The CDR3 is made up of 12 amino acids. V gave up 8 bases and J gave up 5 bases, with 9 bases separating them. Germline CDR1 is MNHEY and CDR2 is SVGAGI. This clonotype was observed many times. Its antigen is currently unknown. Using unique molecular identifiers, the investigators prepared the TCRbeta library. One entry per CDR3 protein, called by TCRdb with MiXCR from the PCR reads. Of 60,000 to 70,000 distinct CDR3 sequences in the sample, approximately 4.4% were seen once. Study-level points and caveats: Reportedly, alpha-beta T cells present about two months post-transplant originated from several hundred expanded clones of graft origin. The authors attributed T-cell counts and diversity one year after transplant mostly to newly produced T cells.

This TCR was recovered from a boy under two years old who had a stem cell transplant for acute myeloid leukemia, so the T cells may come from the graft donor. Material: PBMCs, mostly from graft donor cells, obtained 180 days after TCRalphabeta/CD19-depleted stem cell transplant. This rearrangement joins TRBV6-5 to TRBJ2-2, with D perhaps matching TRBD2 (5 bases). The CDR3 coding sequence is TGTGCCAGCTTGGGAGTGACCGGGGAGCTGTTTTTT. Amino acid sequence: CASLGVTGELFF.